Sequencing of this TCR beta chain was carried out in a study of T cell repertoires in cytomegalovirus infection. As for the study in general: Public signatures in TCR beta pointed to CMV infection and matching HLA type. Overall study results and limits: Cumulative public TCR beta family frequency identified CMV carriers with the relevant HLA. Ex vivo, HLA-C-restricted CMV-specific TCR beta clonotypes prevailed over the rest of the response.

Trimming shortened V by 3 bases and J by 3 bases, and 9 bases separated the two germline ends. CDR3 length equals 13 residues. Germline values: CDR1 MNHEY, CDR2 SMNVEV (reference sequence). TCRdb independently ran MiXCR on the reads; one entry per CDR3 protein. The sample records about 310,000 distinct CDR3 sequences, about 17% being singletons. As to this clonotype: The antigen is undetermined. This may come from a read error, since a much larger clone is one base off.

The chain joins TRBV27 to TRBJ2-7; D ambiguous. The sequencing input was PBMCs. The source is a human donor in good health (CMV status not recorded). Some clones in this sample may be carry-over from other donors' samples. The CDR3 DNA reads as TGTGCCAGCAGTTTTGGCGGCAACTACGAGCAGTACTTC. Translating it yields CASSFGGNYEQYF.